The sequence of this TCR beta chain was determined in a study of control samples from healthy donors and cancer patients. The germline V gene has CDR1 SGHRS and CDR2 YFSETQ. CDR3 size: 15 residues. Trimming at V came to 1 base and at J to 4 bases, leaving 5 bases not matched to a gene. The repertoire was sequenced with immunoSEQ multiplex PCR; TCRdb's copy has only in-frame clones and lacks some. This sample has more than 50,000 clones, with roughly 95% found just once. The sequenced material came from blood. The V gene is TRBV5-1, the J gene TRBJ1-5; 7 bases agree with TRBD1. The sequence was collected from a woman aged 18-30 years in good health. The CDR3: CASSLTGAPNQPQHF. CDR3 sequence (DNA): TGCGCCAGCAGCTTGACAGGGGCTCCGAATCAGCCCCAGCATTTT.